The 6 T cell receptor beta chains listed next were all sequenced from one sample in a study of CD8 T cells in ankylosing spondylitis. TCRdb re-derived calls from the 5' RACE reads in MiXCR, one entry per CDR3 protein. Of about 30,000 distinct CDR3 sequences listed, about 14% are singletons. Sequenced: blood. The receptors were sampled from a male donor with ankylosing spondylitis or in good health (not recorded which).

The chain carries TRBV28 and TRBJ1-4, with 7 bases matching TRBD1. J gave up 6 bases and V 10 bases, and 5 bases lay outside the gene matches. CDR3 length: 12 amino acids. The V gene's germline CDR1 is MDHEN and CDR2 SYDVKM. CDR3 residues: CATVTGDEKLFF. The CDR3 DNA is TGTGCCACCGTCACAGGGGATGAAAAACTGTTTTTT. Based on the CDR3 plus reference TRBV28 and TRBJ1-4, the full variable domain is DVKVTQSSRYLVKRTGEKVFLECVQDMDHENMFWYRQDPGLGLRLIYFSYDVKMKEKGDIPEGYSVSREKKERFSLILESASTNQTSMYLCATVTGDEKLFFGSGTQLSVL.

This chain connects TRBV19 to TRBJ1-1; 8 bases match TRBD1. Germline CDR1 reads LNHDA; CDR2 reads SQIVND (reference sequence). The CDR3 extends over 14 amino acids. The V segment lost 4 bases and the J segment 10 bases; nucleotides outside the gene matches: 11. The CDR3 sequence is CASSSHGTGLSAFF. The CDR3, as DNA: TGTGCCAGTAGTAGTCATGGGACAGGTCTTTCAGCTTTCTTT.

This rearrangement joins TRBV29-1 to TRBJ1-3; possibly TRBD1 for D (5 bases). The germline V and J ends were trimmed by 0 bases and 4 bases, with 10 bases remaining between them. CDR1 and CDR2 from the germline V gene are SQVTM and ANQGSEA. The CDR3 contains 14 residues. CDR3 DNA sequence: TGCAGCGTTGAAGACAGGGCGGCCGGAAACACCATATATTTT. Translating it yields CSVEDRAAGNTIYF. The variable domain in full, completed from reference TRBV29-1 and TRBJ1-3, reads SAVISQKPSRDICQRGTSLTIQCQVDSQVTMMFWYRQQPGQSLTLIATANQGSEATYESGFVIDKFPISRPNLTFSTLTVSNMSPEDSSIYLCSVEDRAAGNTIYFGEGSWLTVV.

The chain has TRBV29-1 and TRBJ2-1; 7 bases agree with TRBD1. CDR1 SQVTM and CDR2 ANQGSEA come from the germline V gene. The V gene end was trimmed by 7 bases and the J gene end by 1 base; junction bases not matched to a gene: 1. This CDR3 is built from 12 residues. CDR3 bases: TGCAGCGGGGACAGTTCCTACAATGAGCAGTTCTTC. Its translation is CSGDSSYNEQFF.

The V gene is TRBV6-1, the J gene TRBJ2-7; D is unclear. Germline V gene data show CDR1 as MNHNS and CDR2 as SASEGT. This CDR3 has 12 amino acids. V shed 2 bases and J shed 4 bases, with 6 bases lying between them. The CDR3 nucleotides read TGTGCCAGCAGTGAACCGGGTTACGAGCAGTACGTC. This translates into CASSEPGYEQYV.

In its sample, this clonotype was seen a few times. The chain combines TRBV7-2 with TRBJ2-3; 8 nucleotides agree with TRBD2. This CDR3 region has 15 residues. J lost 6 bases, V lost 0 bases, and 5 bases had no gene match. Germline CDR1 SGHTA, CDR2 FQGNSA. The CDR3 region is CASSLALSGGDTQYF. The DNA of the CDR3 is TGTGCCAGCAGCTTAGCGCTATCGGGGGGGGATACGCAGTATTTT.